The 9 T cell receptor beta chains reported below all come from one sample, sequenced in a study of T cell repertoires in cytomegalovirus infection. Their antigens are not known. TCRdb re-called the reads with MiXCR, one entry per CDR3 protein. The sample lists some 800,000 distinct CDR3 sequences, about 30% occurring once. This material consisted of cultured CD8+ T cells from PBMCs, taken from culture after CMV antigen stimulation. Receptors originate from a human donor in good health (CMV status not recorded). Some clones in this sample may be carry-over from other donors' samples.

This clonotype turned up a few times. The chain recombines TRBV7-9 with TRBJ2-5; D is undetermined. The germline V gene encodes CDR1 SEHNR and CDR2 FQNEAQ (reference sequence). The CDR3 contains 13 residues. Trimming left V 7 bases short and J 5 bases short, with 14 bases between. CDR3 amino acids: CASTANLVETQYF. In DNA, the CDR3 is TGTGCCAGCACCGCAAACCTGGTTGAGACCCAGTACTTC.

Note on this clonotype: A read error is possible here, since a much larger clone lies one base away. V and J are TRBV7-2 and TRBJ1-6, with unresolved D. CDR1 is SGHTA, CDR2 FQGNSA, per germline. The CDR3 extends over 17 amino acids. Here the CDR3 reads CASSFLQLAREISLLHF. The CDR3 nucleotides are TGTGCCAGCAGCTTCCTACAACTCGCTAGGGAAATTTCACTCCTCCACTTT.

Many counts were recorded for this clonotype. The DNA for the CDR3 is TGTGCCAGCAGCTTAGATCTTAAGGTTTCACCCCTCCACTTT. It specifies CASSLDLKVSPLHF. The V call is TRBV11-2, the J call TRBJ1-6; D is uncertain. V was trimmed by 0 bases and J by 9 bases, leaving 9 bases between them. This CDR3 contains 14 residues. CDR1 and CDR2 from the germline V gene are SGHAT and FQNNGV. Full variable domain (missing parts from reference TRBV11-2 and TRBJ1-6): EAGVAQSPRYKIIEKRQSVAFWCNPISGHATLYWYQQILGQGPKLLIQFQNNGVVDDSQLPKDRFSAERLKGVDSTLKIQPAKLEDSAVYLCASSLDLKVSPLHFGNGTRLTVT.

This clonotype was observed a few times. The rearrangement links TRBV7-9 to TRBJ1-2; possibly TRBD1 for D (5 bases). With 5 bases removed from V and 13 bases from J, the gap between germline ends came to 17 bases. CDR3 length equals 12 residues. CDR1 is SEHNR and CDR2 is FQNEAQ in the germline V gene (reference sequence). This CDR3 reads CASSLSQEELTF. The CDR3 DNA is TGTGCCAGCAGCCTTTCACAGGAGGAGCTCACCTTC.

This clonotype has a handful of counts. In DNA form, the CDR3 reads TGTGCCAGTAGTATTTGGGGGACAGGGGTCGACTATGGCTACACCTTC. This encodes CASSIWGTGVDYGYTF. The chain joins TRBV19 to TRBJ1-2, with TRBD1 matching over 10 bases. J lost 3 bases, V lost 3 bases, and 7 bases had no gene match. This CDR3 contains 16 residues. Germline CDR1 LNHDA, CDR2 SQIVND (reference sequence). The whole variable domain, remainder taken from reference TRBV19 and TRBJ1-2, is DGGITQSPKYLFRKEGQNVTLSCEQNLNHDAMYWYRQDPGQGLRLIYYSQIVNDFQKGDIAEGYSVSREKKESFPLTVTSAQKNPTAFYLCASSIWGTGVDYGYTFGSGTRLTVV.

This chain connects TRBV4-3 to TRBJ2-1; 11 nucleotides agree with TRBD1. The CDR3 contains 15 residues. Germline CDR1 is LGHNA and CDR2 is YSLEER. With 6 bases clipped from V and 8 bases from J, the junction kept 9 bases outside the gene matches. In DNA form, the CDR3 reads TGCGCCAGCAGTCCATTCCGGACAGGGGGCGATGAGCAGTTCTTC. Its protein product is CASSPFRTGGDEQFF.

This rearrangement joins TRBV12-3 or TRBV12-4 to TRBJ2-2; D possibly corresponds to TRBD1 (5 bases). V was shortened by 3 bases and J by 6 bases, with 14 bases between the two germline ends. The CDR3 runs to 15 residues. The CDR3, as DNA: TGTGCCAGCAGTTTCTTCCCGCCAGGGTCCGGGGAGCTGTTTTTT. It yields the protein CASSFFPPGSGELFF.

CDR3 loop: CASSGRTREQYV. The CDR3 DNA sequence: TGTGCCAGCAGTGGGCGGACTAGAGAGCAGTACGTC. The rearrangement joins TRBV6-1 to TRBJ2-7, with 7 bases lining up with TRBD2. The V segment lost 4 bases and the J segment 7 bases; nucleotides outside the gene matches: 4. Looked up from germline, CDR1 is MNHNS and CDR2 is SASEGT. This CDR3 spans 12 amino acids.

As for this clonotype: Since the CDR3 does not end with the conserved phenylalanine or tryptophan, this likely comes from a read error. The chain employs TRBV29-1 and TRBJ2-1; 8 bases align to TRBD1. The CDR3 covers 15 residues. CDR1 and CDR2 from the germline V gene are SQVTM and ANQGSEA. V shed 7 bases, J shed 3 bases, and the junction held 11 bases outside the gene matches. CDR3 loop: CSASPPGQGYNEQFS. CDR3 in DNA: TGCAGCGCCTCCCCCCCAGGACAGGGCTACAATGAGCAGTTCTCC.